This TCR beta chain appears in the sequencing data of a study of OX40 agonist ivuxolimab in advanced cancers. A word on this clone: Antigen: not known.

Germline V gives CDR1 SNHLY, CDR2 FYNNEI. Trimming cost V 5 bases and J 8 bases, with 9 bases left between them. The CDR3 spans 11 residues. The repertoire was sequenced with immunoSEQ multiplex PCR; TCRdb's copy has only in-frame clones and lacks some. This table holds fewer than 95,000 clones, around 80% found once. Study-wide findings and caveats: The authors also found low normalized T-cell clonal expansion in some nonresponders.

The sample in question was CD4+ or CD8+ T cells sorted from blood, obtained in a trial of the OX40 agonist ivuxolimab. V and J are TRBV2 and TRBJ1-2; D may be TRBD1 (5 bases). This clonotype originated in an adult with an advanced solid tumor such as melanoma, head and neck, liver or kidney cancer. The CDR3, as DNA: TGTGCCAGCAGTAGACAGTGGGGCTACACCTTC. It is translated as CASSRQWGYTF.